This TCR beta chain originates from a study of vaccination effects on CD4 cells after COVID-19. Note on this clone: Its target is unknown.

Viral peptide pools were used in the ViraFEST assay to expand antigen-specific CD4+ T cells, and sequencing came afterward. With 10 days of culture completed, CD4+ T cells were isolated. Vaccinees lacked prior SARS-CoV-2 infection and tested negative for nucleocapsid antibodies. Cultures got half-medium changes with IL-2 on days 3 and 7. Repertoires were generated with immunoSEQ multiplex PCR, while TCRdb's copy carries only in-frame clones and drops some. The profile shows about 37,000 clones, about 60% of them singletons. After removal of 8 bases from V and 3 bases from J, the junction contained 2 bases not matched to a gene. The germline gives CDR1 MGHDK, CDR2 SYGVNS. The CDR3 contains 13 residues. General study findings and limits: The study found that only 1 of 255 vaccine-induced clones from healthy vaccinees cross-reacted with common cold coronaviruses.

This chain joins TRBV25-1 and TRBJ2-1; 9 bases fit TRBD2. This TCR was recovered from a human donor who received a COVID-19 vaccine. Here the sequenced sample was CD4+ T cells from PBMCs cultured with HCoV-OC43 spike peptides, taken before COVID-19 vaccination. The sample's subset: HCoV-OC43 spike overlapping peptide pool stimulation. The CDR3 loop is CASRLADYNEQFF. CDR3 nucleotide sequence: TGTGCCAGCCGACTAGCGGACTACAATGAGCAGTTCTTC.